Listed here are 27 T cell receptor beta chains from one sample, sequenced in a study of OX40 agonist ivuxolimab in advanced cancers. Method: immunoSEQ multiplex PCR; TCRdb's copy keeps in-frame clones and lacks some. This table has roughly 76,000 clones, about nine tenths appearing once. Sequencing was performed on CD4+ or CD8+ T cells sorted from blood, taken in a trial of the OX40 agonist ivuxolimab. The receptors shown here come from an adult with an advanced solid tumor such as melanoma, head and neck, liver or kidney cancer.

The rearrangement links TRBV30 to TRBJ2-7, with unresolved D. Germline loops: CDR1 GTSNPN, CDR2 SVGIG (reference sequence). V gave up 1 base and J gave up 4 bases, with 5 bases separating them. CDR3 length equals 11 residues. The CDR3 loop is CAWSANYEQYF. The CDR3 DNA reads as TGTGCCTGGAGTGCTAATTACGAGCAGTACTTC.

CDR3 nucleotides: TGTGCCACCAGCAGGGCCCTGAACACTGAAGCTTTCTTT. Translated: CATSRALNTEAFF. This sequence joins TRBV15 and TRBJ1-1, with no clear D. The CDR3 covers 13 residues. Germline V gives CDR1 LNHNV, CDR2 YYDKDF (reference sequence). The V and J ends lost 3 bases and 0 bases respectively, with 5 bases between them.

CDR3 DNA: TGTGCCAGCAGTGATATGTCAGCTAACTATGGCTACACCTTC. This gives the protein CASSDMSANYGYTF. The rearrangement uses TRBV2 and TRBJ1-2; D is uncertain. Trimming took 3 bases from V and 0 from J, leaving 8 bases between them. The length of the CDR3 is 14 residues. Germline CDR1 SNHLY, CDR2 FYNNEI.

The V and J genes are TRBV10-2 and TRBJ2-1; 12 bases line up with TRBD2. With V trimmed by 4 bases and J by 7 bases, 14 bases remained unmatched. Germline V CDR1 and CDR2: WSHSY, SAAADI. This CDR3 is 18 amino acids long. The DNA of the CDR3 is TGCGCCAGCAGTGTTACCAGGATTTGGACTAGCGGGATGAATGAGCAGTTCTTC. Translation gives CASSVTRIWTSGMNEQFF.

Regarding this clone: Other DNA sequences in this specimen translate into the identical CDR3. The rearrangement uses TRBV7-2 and TRBJ2-5; 9 bases are shared with TRBD2. V shed 3 bases, J shed 4 bases, and the junction held 12 bases outside the gene matches. The germline V gene has CDR1 SGHTA and CDR2 FQGNSA. The CDR3 consists of 17 residues. The CDR3 here is CASSLVRLAERGETQYF. The CDR3 region has the DNA TGTGCCAGCAGCTTGGTGAGACTAGCGGAGAGGGGAGAGACCCAGTACTTC.

The chain is built from TRBV5-5 and TRBJ2-7, with D tentatively TRBD1 or TRBD2 (5 bases each). The CDR3 sequence is 14 residues long. Trimming removed 4 bases from V and 1 base from J, with 12 bases in between. The V gene's germline CDR1 is SGHKS and CDR2 YYEKEE (reference sequence). CDR3 sequence (DNA): TGTGCCAGCAGCACCGGGACGGGATCCTACGAGCAGTACTTC. Amino acid sequence: CASSTGTGSYEQYF.

This clone appeared a single time. The chain couples TRBV28 to TRBJ2-7, with D perhaps TRBD2 (5 bases). The CDR3 runs 14 residues. CDR1 is MDHEN, CDR2 SYDVKM, per germline. The V and J ends lost 3 bases and 1 base respectively, with 10 bases between them. CDR3 bases: TGTGCCAGCAGTTTCTTTGGGGAGTCCTACGAGCAGTACTTC. Protein product: CASSFFGESYEQYF. Using reference TRBV28 and TRBJ2-7 for the parts outside the CDR3, the full variable domain is DVKVTQSSRYLVKRTGEKVFLECVQDMDHENMFWYRQDPGLGLRLIYFSYDVKMKEKGDIPEGYSVSREKKERFSLILESASTNQTSMYLCASSFFGESYEQYFGPGTRLTVT.

The chain has TRBV7-6 and TRBJ1-4; no clear D gene. V dropped 3 bases and J dropped 0 bases, with 11 bases sitting between them. The CDR3 totals 16 residues. Germline V CDR1 and CDR2: SGHVS, FNYEAQ. Here the CDR3 reads CASSLGQLATNEKLFF. Here the CDR3 DNA reads TGTGCCAGCAGCTTGGGCCAGCTTGCAACTAATGAAAAACTGTTTTTT.

This clone turned up a few times. The chain recombines TRBV5-1 with TRBJ2-7, with 9 bases fitting TRBD2. The CDR3 has 14 amino acids. The ends lost 3 bases at V and 4 bases at J; junction bases unmatched: 5. The germline gives CDR1 SGHRS, CDR2 YFSETQ. CDR3: CASSSGLAYYEQYF. For the CDR3, the DNA is TGCGCCAGCAGCTCCGGACTAGCGTATTACGAGCAGTACTTC.

The chain's CDR3 is CASSLASGRAGEQFF. The CDR3 DNA follows: TGTGCCAGCAGCTTGGCTAGCGGGAGGGCCGGTGAGCAGTTCTTC. The V call is TRBV5-4, the J call TRBJ2-1; the match to TRBD2 covers 12 bases. Germline V lookup: CDR1 SGHNT, CDR2 YYREEE (reference sequence). J lost 9 bases, V lost 0 bases, and 4 bases had no gene match. The CDR3 is 15 residues long.

The genes are TRBV5-1 and TRBJ2-3; D tentatively reads TRBD1 or TRBD2 (6 bases each). Germline CDR1 is SGHRS and CDR2 is YFSETQ. V lost 1 base and J lost 0, with 9 bases in between. The CDR3 totals 15 residues. The CDR3 region has the DNA TGCGCCAGCAGCTTGACAGGGACTAGCACAGATACGCAGTATTTT. Its translation: CASSLTGTSTDTQYF.

The chain couples TRBV27 to TRBJ2-3; 7 bases align to TRBD2. There are 15 residues in the CDR3. Unmatched junction bases numbered 9, after V lost 4 bases and J lost 5 bases. Germline V gene lookup returns CDR1 MNHEY and CDR2 SMNVEV (reference sequence). CDR3 nucleotide sequence: TGTGCCAGCAGTTCTCTCGCGGGAGACTTAGATACGCAGTATTTT. This gives the protein CASSSLAGDLDTQYF.

The chain links TRBV9 to TRBJ2-3, with TRBD2 matching over 9 bases. The CDR3 consists of 16 residues. V was pared by 4 bases and J by 4 bases, with 10 bases of the junction left unmatched. The germline gives CDR1 SGDLS, CDR2 YYNGEE. The CDR3 loop is CASSLRSSGTPDTQYF. CDR3 nucleotides: TGTGCCAGCAGCCTCAGGTCTAGCGGGACCCCAGATACGCAGTATTTT.

The gene calls are TRBV6-4 and TRBJ1-5; 9 bases fit TRBD1. Trimming cost V 5 bases and J 2 bases; bases outside gene matches: 10. CDR1 and CDR2 from the germline V gene are MRHNA and SNTAGT. The CDR3 has 17 amino acids. The CDR3: CASSLTGGAPGNQPQHF. CDR3 DNA sequence: TGTGCCAGCAGTCTTACAGGGGGCGCCCCTGGCAATCAGCCCCAGCATTTT.

CDR3 sequence: CASSPKEQPQHF. In DNA form, the CDR3 reads TGTGCCAGCAGCCCCAAGGAGCAGCCCCAGCATTTT. The chain joins TRBV6-6 to TRBJ1-5; no firm D call. Germline lookup yields CDR1 MNHNY and CDR2 SVGAGI (reference sequence). The CDR3 is 12 residues long. Trimming cost V 6 bases and J 7 bases, with 10 bases left between them.

The chain carries TRBV21-1 and TRBJ1-5. TRBV21-1 is tagged as a pseudogene. This CDR3 is 19 amino acids long. The CDR3 bases are TGTGCCAGCAGCAAAGTATTTAGGCGGGGGGATTCAAATAATCAGCCCCAGCATTTT. Translating it yields CASSKVFRRGDSNNQPQHF.

The chain is built from TRBV6-5 and TRBJ1-5; weak D call: TRBD1 (5 bases). The CDR3 spans 14 residues. The V gene lost 5 bases and the J gene lost 4 bases, with 12 bases spanning the gap. Germline V gives CDR1 MNHEY, CDR2 SVGAGI. CDR3 region: CASSNDGTNQPQHF. Here the CDR3 DNA reads TGTGCCAGCAGTAACGATGGGACTAATCAGCCCCAGCATTTT.

The chain is built from TRBV7-3 and TRBJ2-1; TRBD2 aligns across 8 bases. The CDR3 spans 14 residues. Germline CDR1 reads SGHTA; CDR2 reads FQGTGA. The V segment lost 8 bases and the J segment 5 bases; nucleotides outside the gene matches: 8. The CDR3 DNA sequence: TGTGCCAGCGTCGGGAGCGGGAGCAACAATGAGCAGTTCTTC. It specifies CASVGSGSNNEQFF.

The chain uses TRBV5-5 and TRBJ1-1, with D maybe TRBD1 (6 bases). The CDR3 contains 15 residues. The germline V gene encodes CDR1 SGHKS and CDR2 YYEKEE (reference sequence). The ends were cut back, 4 bases at V and 4 bases at J, with 17 bases in the middle. Here the CDR3 reads CASSQGGTGGTEAFF. CDR3 sequence (DNA): TGTGCCAGCAGCCAAGGGGGAACAGGCGGCACTGAAGCTTTCTTT.

This clone is a singleton in its sample. The chain couples TRBV10-3 to TRBJ2-2, with D possibly matching TRBD2 (6 bases). Germline V gene sequence: CDR1 ENHRY, CDR2 SYGVKD. Between the trimmed V and J ends, which lost 4 bases and 4 bases, there was a span of 10 bases. The CDR3 totals 14 residues. The CDR3 loop reads CAISVVGGTGELFF. The CDR3 DNA reads TGTGCCATCAGTGTAGTGGGAGGCACCGGGGAGCTGTTTTTT.

This chain uses TRBV11-2 with TRBJ2-1, with 7 bases that match TRBD2. The junction had 6 bases not matched to a gene; V was cut back by 1 base and J by 6 bases. Germline CDR1 and CDR2: SGHAT and FQNNGV. This CDR3 spans 15 amino acids. Here the CDR3 reads CASSLVGGSVNEQFF. In nucleotides, the CDR3 is TGTGCCAGCAGCTTAGTGGGCGGGAGTGTCAATGAGCAGTTCTTC.

The chain links TRBV23-1 to TRBJ1-2; the D is unclear. TRBV23-1 is classed as an ORF, of uncertain function. The CDR3 length is 12 residues. The V end was cut by 0 bases, the J end by 8 bases, with 7 bases between. The CDR3, as DNA: TGCGCCAGCAGTCAATCAGTAGGCGGCTACACCTTC. Translating gives CASSQSVGGYTF.

The chain has TRBV2 and TRBJ1-5, with 7 bases aligning to TRBD1. J was trimmed by 3 bases and V by 6 bases; bases with no gene match: 8. The CDR3 sequence is 15 residues long. Germline CDR1 is SNHLY and CDR2 is FYNNEI. The CDR3 spells CASSFGQVSNQPQHF. The CDR3 DNA follows: TGTGCCAGCAGCTTTGGACAGGTCTCCAATCAGCCCCAGCATTTT.

The table lists this clone with a few counts. The chain joins TRBV10-3 to TRBJ1-1; no reliable D call. The V gene lost 10 bases and the J gene lost 2 bases, with 14 bases spanning the gap. The CDR3 has 13 amino acids. Looked up from germline, CDR1 is ENHRY and CDR2 is SYGVKD. CDR3 DNA sequence: TGTGCCACCAGCCCAGAGGGAAACACTGAAGCTTTCTTT. This gives the protein CATSPEGNTEAFF.

This clone was seen a handful of times. Other DNA sequences in this specimen translate into the identical CDR3. The V call is TRBV5-6, the J call TRBJ2-5; no clear D gene. Trimming cost V 3 bases and J 4 bases, with 4 bases left between them. CDR3 length equals 11 residues. The germline V gene encodes CDR1 SGHDT and CDR2 YYEEEE. The CDR3 DNA is TGTGCCAGCAGCTCCCTAGAGACCCAGTACTTC. Amino acids: CASSSLETQYF.

The chain links TRBV28 to TRBJ1-3; D might be TRBD1 (6 bases). Germline values: CDR1 MDHEN, CDR2 SYDVKM. Trimming removed 5 bases from V and 6 bases from J, with 14 bases in between. The CDR3 covers 14 residues. CDR3 region: CASSAPRTVNTIYF. CDR3 bases: TGTGCCAGCAGTGCGCCTCGGACAGTAAACACCATATATTTT.

The J gene is TRBJ1-5, the V gene TRBV18, with D possibly TRBD1 on 5 matching bases. Germline V gene sequence: CDR1 KGHSH, CDR2 LQKENI. The CDR3 is made up of 14 amino acids. Trimming took 3 bases from V and 3 from J, leaving 9 bases between them. CDR3: CASSPGGVNQPQHF. The CDR3 DNA follows: TGTGCCAGCTCACCGGGAGGGGTCAATCAGCCCCAGCATTTT.